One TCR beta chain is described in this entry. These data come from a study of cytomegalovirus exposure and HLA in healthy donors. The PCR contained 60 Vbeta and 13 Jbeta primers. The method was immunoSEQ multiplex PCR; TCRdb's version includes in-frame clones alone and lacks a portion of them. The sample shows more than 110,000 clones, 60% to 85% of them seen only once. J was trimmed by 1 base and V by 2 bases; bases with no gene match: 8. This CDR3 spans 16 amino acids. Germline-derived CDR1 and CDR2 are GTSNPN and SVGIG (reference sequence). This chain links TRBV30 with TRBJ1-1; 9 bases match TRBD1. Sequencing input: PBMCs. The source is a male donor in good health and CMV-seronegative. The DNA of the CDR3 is TGTGCCTGGAGTACTTGGGGGACAGGGTCGAACACTGAAGCTTTCTTT. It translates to CAWSTWGTGSNTEAFF.